The 17 T cell receptor beta chains listed next were all sequenced from one sample in a study of graft-versus-host responses after intestinal transplantation. This table comes from immunoSEQ multiplex PCR, and its TCRdb copy is limited to in-frame clones, with some not included. The sample holds 95,000 to 150,000 clones, approximately 96% seen once. Their cognate antigens are unknown. This specimen consisted of unstimulated CD8+ T cells sorted from spleen or lymph node cells, obtained before intestinal transplant. The source of these receptors is a human donor who received an intestinal transplant.

CDR3 sequence (DNA): TGCGCCAGCAGCCCGGGGACAGGAGAAGATACGCAGTATTTT. Translation: CASSPGTGEDTQYF. The chain couples TRBV5-1 to TRBJ2-3; 8 nucleotides line up with TRBD1. This CDR3 has 14 residues. V shed 4 bases, J shed 5 bases, and the junction held 6 bases outside the gene matches. Germline V gene data show CDR1 as SGHRS and CDR2 as YFSETQ.

This clone was detected only once. The chain carries TRBV28 and TRBJ2-5; 9 bases line up with TRBD1. The J call may be incorrect, as the DNA end agrees better with TRBJ2-7. Germline CDR1 and CDR2: MDHEN and SYDVKM. The CDR3 loop spans 13 amino acids. CDR3 sequence: CASRRTGEHEQYF. The CDR3 DNA sequence: TGTGCCAGCCGAAGGACAGGGGAGCACGAGCAGTACTTC.

The J gene is TRBJ2-7, the V gene TRBV30, with 7 bases aligning to TRBD1. Germline CDR1 is GTSNPN and CDR2 is SVGIG (reference sequence). V trimming: 5 bases; J trimming: 0 bases; junction bases outside the gene matches: 1. The CDR3 totals 12 residues. This chain's CDR3 is CAWGDSSYEQYF. CDR3 coding DNA: TGTGCCTGGGGGGACAGCTCCTACGAGCAGTACTTC.

The V and J genes are TRBV15 and TRBJ2-7, with 7 bases matching TRBD1. J was trimmed by 0 bases and V by 6 bases; bases with no gene match: 8. This CDR3 contains 15 residues. CDR1 and CDR2 from the germline V gene are LNHNV and YYDKDF (reference sequence). The chain's CDR3 is CATRSPTGASYEQYF. CDR3 nucleotide sequence: TGTGCCACCAGAAGTCCTACAGGGGCCTCCTACGAGCAGTACTTC.

This chain joins TRBV14 and TRBJ2-2; D gene uncertain. The V end lost 4 bases, the J end lost 6 bases, and 18 bases lay between the germline ends. The CDR3 is 16 residues long. Germline CDR1 reads SGHDN; CDR2 reads FVKESK. The CDR3 sequence is CASSRTQEGSAGELFF. In DNA, the CDR3 is TGTGCCAGCAGCCGCACCCAGGAAGGGTCGGCCGGGGAGCTGTTTTTT. Combining the CDR3 with reference TRBV14 and TRBJ2-2 gives the whole variable domain EAGVTQFPSHSVIEKGQTVTLRCDPISGHDNLYWYRRVMGKEIKFLLHFVKESKQDESGMPNNRFLAERTGGTYSTLKVQPAELEDSGVYFCASSRTQEGSAGELFFGEGSRLTVL.

V usage is TRBV27 and J usage is TRBJ2-7; maybe TRBD2 (5 bases). The V gene's germline CDR1 is MNHEY and CDR2 SMNVEV (reference sequence). V was pared by 6 bases and J by 6 bases, with 18 bases between. The CDR3 length is 14 residues. The CDR3 bases are TGTGCCAGCAGCTCGTCCCCGGAGGCTGTCGAGCAGTACTTC. This codes for CASSSSPEAVEQYF.

This sequence joins TRBV19 and TRBJ2-1, with TRBD2 identical over 11 bases. The trim removed 5 bases at V and 7 bases at J, leaving 10 bases unmatched. The germline CDR1 and CDR2 sequences are LNHDA and SQIVND (reference sequence). The CDR3 runs to 16 residues. CDR3 bases: TGTGCCAGTAGTGCCCCCACTAGCGGGAGTGCAAATGAGCAGTTCTTC. Translated, it gives CASSAPTSGSANEQFF.

The rearrangement joins TRBV29-1 to TRBJ2-4; the D gene could be TRBD1 or TRBD2 (5 bases each). Germline CDR1 reads SQVTM; CDR2 reads ANQGSEA. The CDR3 consists of 14 residues. V lost 6 bases, J lost 0 bases, and 12 bases lay in between. CDR3 nucleotides: TGCAGCGTAGGGACGTCAGAAGCCAAAAACATTCAGTACTTC. Residues: CSVGTSEAKNIQYF.

The chain uses TRBV7-6 and TRBJ2-1; D call uncertain. Germline CDR1 and CDR2: SGHVS and FNYEAQ. The CDR3 is 14 residues long. V shed 1 base and J shed 8 bases, with 12 bases lying between them. The CDR3 spells CASSLGGSDYEQFF. The CDR3 bases are TGTGCCAGCAGCTTAGGGGGAAGCGATTATGAGCAGTTCTTC.

The genes are TRBV10-1 and TRBJ2-2; the D is unclear. This CDR3 contains 15 residues. The V end lost 1 base, the J end lost 6 bases, and 12 bases lay between the germline ends. CDR1 WNHNN and CDR2 SYGVQD come from the germline V gene (reference sequence). The CDR3 DNA sequence: TGCGCCAGCAGTGAGTTAGCCAGCCAGGCCGGGGAGCTGTTTTTT. Protein product: CASSELASQAGELFF.

The chain employs TRBV6-5 and TRBJ2-1, with 10 bases matching TRBD2. CDR1 is MNHEY and CDR2 is SVGAGI in the germline V gene. This CDR3 has 15 amino acids. Losses at the gene ends were 2 bases for V and 7 bases for J; bases not matched to a gene: 5. In DNA, the CDR3 is TGTGCCAGCAGTTACAGTCTAGCGGGAGAGAATGAGCAGTTCTTC. This translates into CASSYSLAGENEQFF.

The chain combines TRBV5-4 with TRBJ1-4; no clear D. Per germline, CDR1 SGHNT and CDR2 YYREEE (reference sequence). V gave up 2 bases and J gave up 6 bases, with 5 bases separating them. The CDR3 is 12 amino acids. CDR3 DNA: TGTGCCAGCAGCTTTGGAGATGAAAAACTGTTTTTT. This encodes CASSFGDEKLFF.

This rearrangement joins TRBV4-1 to TRBJ2-1; 9 nucleotides match TRBD1. CDR1 is MGHRA, CDR2 YSYEKL, per germline. CDR3 size: 15 residues. J lost 2 bases, V lost 4 bases, and 3 bases had no gene match. The CDR3 loop reads CASSRDRDPYNEQFF. The CDR3 nucleotides are TGCGCCAGCAGCCGGGACAGGGATCCCTACAATGAGCAGTTCTTC.

The J gene is TRBJ2-7, the V gene TRBV5-4, with 13 positions matching TRBD2. The V gene's germline CDR1 is SGHNT and CDR2 YYREEE (reference sequence). The CDR3 loop spans 15 amino acids. The V and J ends lost 4 bases and 5 bases, in that order; junction bases with no gene match: 6. Here the CDR3 reads CASSTGLAGVDEQYF. The CDR3 DNA reads as TGTGCCAGCAGCACCGGACTAGCGGGAGTCGACGAGCAGTACTTC.

V is TRBV9 and J is TRBJ2-2; no reliable D call. The CDR3 runs 14 residues. From germline, CDR1 is SGDLS and CDR2 YYNGEE. V shed 4 bases and J shed 5 bases, with 12 bases lying between them. CDR3 nucleotide sequence: TGTGCCAGCAGCTCGCGACCTGGGACCGGGGAGCTGTTTTTT. This sequence encodes CASSSRPGTGELFF.

A note on this clone: This sample includes further DNA sequences coding for the same CDR3. The chain links TRBV9 to TRBJ2-7, with 10 bases that match TRBD2. Germline V gives CDR1 SGDLS, CDR2 YYNGEE. The CDR3 totals 15 residues. Trimming removed 0 bases from V and 0 bases from J; junction bases left unmatched: 0. The CDR3 nucleotides read TGTGCCAGCAGCGTAGGGACTAGCGGCTCCTACGAGCAGTACTTC. It codes for CASSVGTSGSYEQYF.

The V gene is TRBV27, the J gene TRBJ1-2; no clear D. Germline lookup yields CDR1 MNHEY and CDR2 SMNVEV (reference sequence). The V gene lost 2 bases and the J gene lost 6 bases, with 16 bases spanning the gap. The CDR3 loop spans 15 amino acids. The CDR3 DNA follows: TGTGCCAGCAGTTTAGCCAGGACCCTCCTAGATGGCTACACCTTC. Translating it yields CASSLARTLLDGYTF.